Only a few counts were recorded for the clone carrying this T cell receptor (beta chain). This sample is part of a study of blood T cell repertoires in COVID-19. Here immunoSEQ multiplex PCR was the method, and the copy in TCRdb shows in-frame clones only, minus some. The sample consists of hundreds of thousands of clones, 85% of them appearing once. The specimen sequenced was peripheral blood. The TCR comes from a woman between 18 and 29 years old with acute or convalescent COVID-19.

The CDR3 sequence is CASSPQTGSTDTQYF. DNA for the CDR3: TGTGCCAGCTCACCCCAGACAGGGAGCACAGATACGCAGTATTTT. This chain links TRBV18 with TRBJ2-3; TRBD1 matches 7 bases. Germline CDR1 KGHSH, CDR2 LQKENI. V dropped 3 bases and J dropped 0; count of bases not matched to a gene: 3. The length of the CDR3 is 15 residues.